The 27 T cell receptor beta chains listed next were all sequenced from one sample in a study of blood T cell repertoires in COVID-19. Libraries were prepared by immunoSEQ multiplex PCR; TCRdb keeps only in-frame clonotypes and omits some of them. The sample contains about 250,000 clones, approximately 90% of which appear only once. The material sequenced was peripheral blood. These receptors came from a middle-aged woman who had recovered from COVID-19.

As DNA, the CDR3 is TGTGCCAGTAGGTCTAGAGTGTTTTTCCCACTACTCTACTACGAGCAGTACGTC. Protein: CASRSRVFFPLLYYEQYV. V and J are TRBV19 and TRBJ2-7, with D unclear. Germline values: CDR1 LNHDA, CDR2 SQIVND (reference sequence). The CDR3 extends over 18 amino acids. Trimming shortened V by 6 bases and J by 3 bases, and 27 bases separated the two germline ends.

The genes are TRBV5-6 and TRBJ2-7, with 10 bases identical to TRBD2. The CDR3 covers 18 residues. Losses at the gene ends were 0 bases for V and 5 bases for J; bases not matched to a gene: 14. Germline V lookup: CDR1 SGHDT, CDR2 YYEEEE. The CDR3 nucleotides read TGTGCCAGCAGCTTGGGGGGGCGCGGCCTAGCGGGAGCTGACGAGCAGTACGTC. The encoded protein is CASSLGGRGLAGADEQYV.

V gene TRBV27 combines with J gene TRBJ2-1; the D gene is possibly TRBD2 (6 bases). Germline loops: CDR1 MNHEY, CDR2 SMNVEV (reference sequence). V dropped 5 bases and J dropped 3 bases, with 14 bases sitting between them. The CDR3 is made up of 15 amino acids. CDR3 sequence reads: CASSPGLLLYNEQFF. Written as DNA, the CDR3 is TGTGCCAGCAGTCCGGGACTCCTCCTCTACAATGAGCAGTTCTTC.

Note on this clone: Other DNA sequences within the sample encode an identical CDR3. In DNA, the CDR3 is TGTGCCAGCTCGCCCCGGGGGGGGGAGCAGTTCTTC. This sequence encodes CASSPRGGEQFF. V gene TRBV18 combines with J gene TRBJ2-1, with 8 bases that match TRBD2. CDR1 is KGHSH and CDR2 is LQKENI in the germline V gene. After removal of 6 bases from V and 10 bases from J, the junction contained 5 bases not matched to a gene. CDR3 size: 12 residues.

The rearrangement links TRBV7-9 to TRBJ1-4; D gene uncertain. The CDR3 is 13 residues long. V lost 8 bases to trimming and J lost 8 bases, with 15 bases between them. Germline V gives CDR1 SEHNR, CDR2 FQNEAQ (reference sequence). The CDR3 DNA follows: TGTGCCAGCGGAGAGATGAATCGGGAAAAACTGTTTTTT. Translation gives CASGEMNREKLFF.

The V gene is TRBV12-3 or TRBV12-4, the J gene TRBJ2-7, with 7 bases matching TRBD2. This CDR3 has 13 amino acids. V gave up 5 bases and J gave up 2 bases; unmatched junction bases: 3. The CDR3 reads CASSPGTTYEQYF. CDR3 nucleotide sequence: TGTGCCAGCAGTCCCGGGACTACCTACGAGCAGTACTTC.

The V call is TRBV18, the J call TRBJ2-3, with TRBD1 identical over 9 bases. This CDR3 is 15 amino acids long. Germline assignment: CDR1 KGHSH and CDR2 LQKENI. The V and J ends lost 3 bases and 5 bases, in that order; junction bases with no gene match: 6. CDR3 DNA sequence: TGTGCCAGCTCACCCCGGACAGGGGAGGGAGATACGCAGTATTTT. It translates to CASSPRTGEGDTQYF. The full variable domain, rest sourced from reference TRBV18 and TRBJ2-3, is NAGVMQNPRHLVRRRGQEARLRCSPMKGHSHVYWYRQLPEEGLKFMVYLQKENIIDESGMPKERFSAEFPKEGPSILRIQQVVRGDSAAYFCASSPRTGEGDTQYFGPGTRLTVL.

This clone occurred a few times. The V call is TRBV29-1, the J call TRBJ2-2, with 8 bases that match TRBD2. After removal of 6 bases from V and 6 bases from J, the junction contained 3 bases not matched to a gene. Germline loops: CDR1 SQVTM, CDR2 ANQGSEA. CDR3 size: 12 residues. The CDR3 sequence is CSVAGAAGELFF. CDR3 coding DNA: TGCAGCGTAGCGGGAGCGGCCGGGGAGCTGTTTTTT.

J is TRBJ1-4 and V is TRBV25-1; D perhaps matches TRBD1 (5 bases). This CDR3 is 14 amino acids long. Germline-derived CDR1 and CDR2 are MGHDK and SYGVNS. V was clipped by 5 bases and J by 5 bases, with 12 bases between them. The CDR3 here is CASSSGDLNEKLFF. The CDR3 DNA reads as TGTGCCAGCAGTTCGGGGGACCTCAATGAAAAACTGTTTTTT. Full variable domain (rest looked up from reference TRBV25-1 and TRBJ1-4): EADIYQTPRYLVIGTGKKITLECSQTMGHDKMYWYQQDPGMELHLIHYSYGVNSTEKGDLSSESTVSRIRTEHFPLTLESARPSHTSQYLCASSSGDLNEKLFFGSGTQLSVL.

This clone was observed once. The rearrangement uses TRBV18 and TRBJ2-3; 16 bases line up with TRBD2. V shed 4 bases and J 2 bases; nucleotides not matched to a gene: 9. The germline V gene has CDR1 KGHSH and CDR2 LQKENI. This CDR3 spans 19 amino acids. The CDR3 region is CASSLLGLAGGPATDTQYF. As DNA, the CDR3 is TGTGCCAGCTCACTCCTGGGACTAGCGGGAGGGCCGGCCACAGATACGCAGTATTTT. The complete variable domain, with remaining parts taken from reference TRBV18 and TRBJ2-3, reads NAGVMQNPRHLVRRRGQEARLRCSPMKGHSHVYWYRQLPEEGLKFMVYLQKENIIDESGMPKERFSAEFPKEGPSILRIQQVVRGDSAAYFCASSLLGLAGGPATDTQYFGPGTRLTVL.

The chain joins TRBV7-8 to TRBJ2-3; 8 nucleotides line up with TRBD2. This CDR3 spans 17 amino acids. Germline V gene lookup returns CDR1 SGHVS and CDR2 FQNEAQ. J lost 0 bases, V lost 6 bases, and 11 bases had no gene match. The DNA for the CDR3 is TGTGCCAGCAGTGGGGGGGCCGGGACTAGTAGCACAGATACGCAGTATTTT. It is translated as CASSGGAGTSSTDTQYF.

V is TRBV19 and J is TRBJ1-6; D ambiguous. V was clipped by 1 base and J by 9 bases, with 13 bases between them. The V gene's germline CDR1 is LNHDA and CDR2 SQIVND (reference sequence). The CDR3 runs to 15 residues. The CDR3 sequence: CASSIGEGVGSPLHF. Written as DNA, the CDR3 is TGTGCCAGTAGTATAGGTGAGGGCGTCGGTTCACCCCTCCACTTT.

Here the CDR3 DNA reads TGTGCCAGCAGCCCTAGATATGAGCAGTTCTTC. It is translated as CASSPRYEQFF. The chain uses TRBV7-2 and TRBJ2-1; D unclear. The CDR3 sequence is 11 residues long. Germline V gene lookup returns CDR1 SGHTA and CDR2 FQGNSA. Trimming pared 5 bases from V and 8 bases from J, leaving 7 bases between.

This clone was counted once. The rearrangement uses TRBV6-1 and TRBJ1-6, with 9 nucleotides matching TRBD1. The length of the CDR3 is 16 residues. Germline V lookup: CDR1 MNHNS, CDR2 SASEGT. V lost 3 bases, J lost 9 bases, and 9 bases stayed unmatched. The CDR3 loop is CASSDRTGAGGSPLHF. The CDR3 DNA reads TGTGCCAGCAGTGACCGGACAGGGGCCGGGGGTTCACCCCTCCACTTT.

The chain is built from TRBV18 and TRBJ2-3; TRBD2 matches at 12 bases. The germline gives CDR1 KGHSH, CDR2 LQKENI. The CDR3 runs to 16 residues. Trimming cost V 2 bases and J 2 bases; bases outside gene matches: 2. CDR3 DNA: TGTGCCAGCTCACCAAGGACTAGCGGGGCCACAGATACGCAGTATTTT. Its translation is CASSPRTSGATDTQYF.

The chain couples TRBV30 to TRBJ1-1, with TRBD1 matching over 8 bases. This CDR3 has 15 amino acids. V shed 2 bases, J shed 4 bases, and the junction held 9 bases outside the gene matches. In germline, CDR1 is GTSNPN, CDR2 SVGIG (reference sequence). Here the CDR3 DNA reads TGTGCCTGGAGTATCCCCGACAGGGGAGCCACTGAAGCTTTCTTT. Translated, it gives CAWSIPDRGATEAFF.

The rearrangement joins TRBV9 to TRBJ2-1, with a possible D match to TRBD1 (6 bases). Trimming cost V 0 bases and J 7 bases, with 11 bases left between them. CDR1 and CDR2 from the germline V gene are SGDLS and YYNGEE. This CDR3 comprises 14 residues. The CDR3 is CASSVGAGVNEQFF. The CDR3 DNA reads TGTGCCAGCAGCGTAGGGGCAGGGGTTAATGAGCAGTTCTTC.

The chain links TRBV7-2 to TRBJ2-1, with TRBD2 as a possible D gene (6 bases). The CDR3 contains 15 residues. Germline V lookup: CDR1 SGHTA, CDR2 FQGNSA. The germline V and J ends were trimmed by 5 bases and 0 bases, with 11 bases remaining between them. The CDR3 region is CASSRGGASYNEQFF. The DNA of the CDR3 is TGTGCCAGCAGCCGGGGCGGGGCCTCCTACAATGAGCAGTTCTTC.

The genes are TRBV27 and TRBJ1-2; 7 bases fit TRBD1. Germline V gene lookup returns CDR1 MNHEY and CDR2 SMNVEV (reference sequence). V trimming: 1 base; J trimming: 5 bases; junction bases outside the gene matches: 7. This CDR3 has 15 residues. The CDR3, as DNA: TGTGCCAGCAGTTTATACGGGACAGTTTGGTATGGCTACACCTTC. Residues: CASSLYGTVWYGYTF.

The sample holds one count of this clone. V is TRBV30 and J is TRBJ2-1; TRBD1 agrees at 7 bases. There are 14 residues in the CDR3. From germline, CDR1 is GTSNPN and CDR2 SVGIG (reference sequence). V lost 5 bases to trimming and J lost 10 bases; unmatched junction nucleotides: 14. The CDR3 reads CAWDLGPARGEQFF. Here the CDR3 DNA reads TGTGCCTGGGATCTCGGACCCGCCAGGGGGGAGCAGTTCTTC.

The chain recombines TRBV3-1 (or the pseudogene TRBV3-2) with TRBJ2-1; maybe TRBD2 (6 bases). The V end lost 1 base, the J end lost 3 bases, and 13 bases lay between the germline ends. Germline V gives CDR1 LGHDT, CDR2 YNNKEL (reference sequence). This CDR3 is built from 16 residues. The CDR3 loop reads CASSQVGGAGYNEQFF. The DNA for the CDR3 is TGTGCCAGCAGCCAAGTGGGGGGAGCCGGCTACAATGAGCAGTTCTTC.

The J gene is TRBJ2-1, the V gene TRBV2; the match to TRBD2 covers 8 bases. Germline V gives CDR1 SNHLY, CDR2 FYNNEI. CDR3 size: 13 residues. V shed 4 bases, J shed 12 bases, and the junction held 8 bases outside the gene matches. CDR3 coding DNA: TGTGCCAGCAGTGTTGTAGCGGGGAAGGGGCAGTTCTTC. Translating it yields CASSVVAGKGQFF. Complete variable domain (other parts from reference TRBV2 and TRBJ2-1): EPEVTQTPSHQVTQMGQEVILRCVPISNHLYFYWYRQILGQKVEFLVSFYNNEISEKSEIFDDQFSVERPDGSNFTLKIRSTKLEDSAMYFCASSVVAGKGQFFGPGTRLTVL.

The chain couples TRBV15 to TRBJ1-5; the D gene is possibly TRBD1 (5 bases). Trimming removed 3 bases at V and 0 bases at J, with 12 bases between. This CDR3 region has 16 residues. Germline V gene data show CDR1 as LNHNV and CDR2 as YYDKDF (reference sequence). The CDR3 nucleotides read TGTGCCACCAGCAGGACCGGGGGTAATAGCAATCAGCCCCAGCATTTT. Translated, it gives CATSRTGGNSNQPQHF. Full variable domain (outside the CDR3, taken from reference TRBV15 and TRBJ1-5): DAMVIQNPRYQVTQFGKPVTLSCSQTLNHNVMYWYQQKSSQAPKLLFHYYDKDFNNEADTPDNFQSRRPNTSFCFLDIRSPGLGDTAMYLCATSRTGGNSNQPQHFGDGTRLSIL.

The V and J genes are TRBV7-9 and TRBJ1-3, with D unclear. The CDR3 extends over 13 amino acids. With 7 bases removed from V and 7 bases from J, the gap between germline ends came to 14 bases. The germline V gene has CDR1 SEHNR and CDR2 FQNEAQ (reference sequence). The CDR3 DNA is TGTGCCAGCATTGGGCCCGGTGGGAACACCATATATTTT. This encodes CASIGPGGNTIYF.

The rearrangement links TRBV5-1 to TRBJ2-3; TRBD2 aligns across 10 bases. Looked up from germline, CDR1 is SGHRS and CDR2 is YFSETQ. After removal of 1 base from V and 6 bases from J, the junction contained 5 bases not matched to a gene. This CDR3 region has 15 residues. The CDR3 loop reads CASSLPSGSRDTQYF. CDR3 nucleotides: TGCGCCAGCAGCTTGCCTAGCGGGAGTCGGGATACGCAGTATTTT.

The J gene is TRBJ2-2, the V gene TRBV30; TRBD1 aligns across 9 bases. Germline V lookup: CDR1 GTSNPN, CDR2 SVGIG (reference sequence). The CDR3 is 15 residues long. J gave up 1 base and V 3 bases, and 3 bases lay outside the gene matches. The CDR3 loop reads CAWSADRGNTGELFF. The CDR3 DNA is TGTGCCTGGAGCGCGGACAGGGGGAACACCGGGGAGCTGTTTTTT.

Here the CDR3 DNA reads TGTGCCAGCAGCTTATCCGGGCAGGGTCGCTACGAGCAGTACTTC. It codes for CASSLSGQGRYEQYF. The V and J genes are TRBV7-2 and TRBJ2-7; D is perhaps TRBD1 (5 bases). This CDR3 comprises 15 residues. V was shortened by 2 bases and J by 3 bases, with 14 bases between the two germline ends. Looked up from germline, CDR1 is SGHTA and CDR2 is FQGNSA.